These 10 T cell receptor beta chains share one sample of origin, sequenced in a study of blood T cell repertoires in COVID-19. Measured with immunoSEQ multiplex PCR; TCRdb has only the in-frame clones, and not every one. This sample has over 70,000 clones, with 90% found just once. The sample taken for sequencing was peripheral blood. The receptors here all came from a woman older than 75 with active or convalescent COVID-19.

This chain joins TRBV24-1 and TRBJ2-1; 9 bases are shared with TRBD1. CDR1 and CDR2 from the germline V gene are KGHDR and SFDVKD. With V trimmed by 3 bases and J by 3 bases, 5 bases remained unmatched. This CDR3 region has 16 residues. The DNA for the CDR3 is TGTGCCACCAGTGATCCACAGGGGGCCAACTACAATGAGCAGTTCTTC. Translation gives CATSDPQGANYNEQFF.

V and J are TRBV7-9 and TRBJ2-7; D perhaps matches TRBD1 (6 bases). In germline, CDR1 is SEHNR, CDR2 FQNEAQ (reference sequence). V was cut by 2 bases and J by 2 bases, with 10 bases left in between. CDR3 size: 14 residues. The CDR3 sequence is CASSLSAGAYEQYF. As DNA, the CDR3 is TGTGCCAGCAGCTTATCTGCAGGGGCCTACGAGCAGTACTTC.

The chain combines TRBV6-1 with TRBJ2-2, with 13 bases aligning to TRBD2. The V gene end was trimmed by 4 bases and the J gene end by 5 bases; junction bases not matched to a gene: 7. Germline V gene sequence: CDR1 MNHNS, CDR2 SASEGT. CDR3 length: 17 amino acids. CDR3: CASSVRTSGSWTGELFF. CDR3 DNA: TGTGCCAGCAGTGTGAGGACTAGCGGGAGTTGGACCGGGGAGCTGTTTTTT.

The V and J genes are TRBV5-1 and TRBJ1-1, with TRBD1 matching over 7 bases. With V trimmed by 0 bases and J by 6 bases, 5 bases remained unmatched. This CDR3 spans 14 amino acids. CDR1 and CDR2 from the germline V gene are SGHRS and YFSETQ. The CDR3 loop is CASSLEGGEAEAFF. In DNA form, the CDR3 reads TGCGCCAGCAGCTTGGAAGGGGGCGAGGCTGAAGCTTTCTTT.

The rearrangement uses TRBV28 and TRBJ2-7, with 9 positions matching TRBD1. The CDR3 is 13 residues long. J gave up 6 bases and V 7 bases, and 7 bases lay outside the gene matches. Germline values: CDR1 MDHEN, CDR2 SYDVKM. The CDR3 region is CASTSGQGFEQYF. The CDR3 coding sequence is TGTGCCAGCACCTCGGGACAGGGATTCGAGCAGTACTTC.

This sequence joins TRBV6-5 and TRBJ2-1, with TRBD2 matching over 14 bases. V shed 6 bases, J shed 7 bases, and the junction held 5 bases outside the gene matches. This CDR3 region has 15 residues. CDR1 is MNHEY, CDR2 SVGAGI, per germline. The CDR3 bases are TGTGCCAGCAGCCGGGGACTAGCGGGAGTTAATGAGCAGTTCTTC. Its translation is CASSRGLAGVNEQFF.

V usage is TRBV21-1 and J usage is TRBJ2-7; TRBD2, as called in the table, went unchecked against the DNA. TRBV21-1 is described as a pseudogene. The CDR3 spans 14 residues. CDR3 residues: CASSKWEGPYEQYF. CDR3 DNA: TGTGCCAGCAGCAAATGGGAGGGGCCCTACGAGCAGTACTTC.

The rearrangement joins TRBV27 to TRBJ2-7, with D unresolved. The CDR3 is made up of 13 amino acids. The germline CDR1 and CDR2 sequences are MNHEY and SMNVEV (reference sequence). V gave up 0 bases and J gave up 4 bases, with 7 bases separating them. CDR3 amino acids: CASSLSESYEQYF. In DNA form, the CDR3 reads TGTGCCAGCAGTTTATCGGAGTCGTACGAGCAGTACTTC.

This chain uses TRBV6-5 with TRBJ2-7, with TRBD1 matching 7 bases. CDR1 is MNHEY, CDR2 SVGAGI, per germline. The CDR3 consists of 14 residues. J gave up 2 bases and V 9 bases, and 10 bases lay outside the gene matches. The CDR3 nucleotides read TGTGCCAGTTCTCGGGACAGAGAGGCCTACGAGCAGTACTTC. It codes for CASSRDREAYEQYF.

V gene TRBV18 combines with J gene TRBJ1-5; no definite D call. V gave up 3 bases and J gave up 2 bases, with 8 bases separating them. The CDR3 has 14 amino acids. Germline assignment: CDR1 KGHSH and CDR2 LQKENI. The DNA for the CDR3 is TGTGCCAGCTCACCGAACATTGGCAATCAGCCCCAGCATTTT. It yields the protein CASSPNIGNQPQHF.